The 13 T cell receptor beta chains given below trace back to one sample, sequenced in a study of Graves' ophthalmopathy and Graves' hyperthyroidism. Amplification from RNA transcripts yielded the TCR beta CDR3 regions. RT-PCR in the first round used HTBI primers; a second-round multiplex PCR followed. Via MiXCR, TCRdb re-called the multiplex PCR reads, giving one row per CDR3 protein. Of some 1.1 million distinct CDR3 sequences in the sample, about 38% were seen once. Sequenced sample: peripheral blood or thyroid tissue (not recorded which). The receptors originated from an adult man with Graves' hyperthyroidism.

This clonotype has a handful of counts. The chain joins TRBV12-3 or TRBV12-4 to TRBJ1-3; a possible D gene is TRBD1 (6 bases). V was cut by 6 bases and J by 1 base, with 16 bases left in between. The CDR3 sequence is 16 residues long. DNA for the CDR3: TGTGCCAGCAGCCAGGGGATGGGGATTTCTGGAAACACCATATATTTT. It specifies CASSQGMGISGNTIYF.

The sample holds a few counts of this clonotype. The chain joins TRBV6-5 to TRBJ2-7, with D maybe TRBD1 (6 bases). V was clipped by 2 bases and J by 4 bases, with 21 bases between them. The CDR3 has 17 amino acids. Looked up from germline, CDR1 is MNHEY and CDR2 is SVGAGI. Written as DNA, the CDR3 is TGTGCCAGCAGTTACGAGAGGCGTAGGACAGCCCCATACGAGCAGTACTTC. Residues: CASSYERRRTAPYEQYF.

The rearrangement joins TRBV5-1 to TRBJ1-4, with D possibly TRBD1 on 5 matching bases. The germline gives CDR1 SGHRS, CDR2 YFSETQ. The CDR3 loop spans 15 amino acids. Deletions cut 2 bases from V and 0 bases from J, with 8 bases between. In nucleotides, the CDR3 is TGCGCCAGCAGCTTATTCAGGGCAACTAATGAAAAACTGTTTTTT. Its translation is CASSLFRATNEKLFF.

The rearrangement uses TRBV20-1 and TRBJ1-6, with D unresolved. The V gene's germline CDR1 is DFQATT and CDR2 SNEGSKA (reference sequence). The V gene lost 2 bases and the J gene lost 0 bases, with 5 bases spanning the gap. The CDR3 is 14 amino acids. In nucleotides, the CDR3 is TGCAGTGCTAGAATCAGCTCCTATAATTCACCCCTCCACTTT. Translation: CSARISSYNSPLHF.

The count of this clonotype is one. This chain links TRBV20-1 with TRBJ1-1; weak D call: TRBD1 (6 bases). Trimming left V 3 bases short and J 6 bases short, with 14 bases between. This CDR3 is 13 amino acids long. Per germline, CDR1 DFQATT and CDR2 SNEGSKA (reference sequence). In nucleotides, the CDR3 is TGCAGTGCTAGGACAGGTGGGGGAGCTGAAGCTTTCTTT. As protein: CSARTGGGAEAFF.

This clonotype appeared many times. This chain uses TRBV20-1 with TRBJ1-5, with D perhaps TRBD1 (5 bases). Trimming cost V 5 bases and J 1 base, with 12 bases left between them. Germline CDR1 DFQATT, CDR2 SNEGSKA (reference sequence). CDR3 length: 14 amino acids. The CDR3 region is CSAHQGSSNQPQHF. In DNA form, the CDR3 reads TGCAGTGCTCATCAGGGCTCAAGCAATCAGCCCCAGCATTTT.

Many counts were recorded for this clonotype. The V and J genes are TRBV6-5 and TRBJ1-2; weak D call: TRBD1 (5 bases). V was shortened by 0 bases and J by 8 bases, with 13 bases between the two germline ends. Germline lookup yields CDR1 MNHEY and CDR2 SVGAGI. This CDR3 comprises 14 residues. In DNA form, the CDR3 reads TGTGCCAGCAGTTACTCTTTGGGGGGATACGGCTACACCTTC. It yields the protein CASSYSLGGYGYTF.

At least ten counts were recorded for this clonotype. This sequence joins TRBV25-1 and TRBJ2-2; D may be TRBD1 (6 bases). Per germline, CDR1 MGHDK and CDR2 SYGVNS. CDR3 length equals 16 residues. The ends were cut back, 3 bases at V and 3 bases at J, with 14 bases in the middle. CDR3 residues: CASSDPSGADTGELFF. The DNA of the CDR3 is TGTGCCAGCAGTGACCCCTCAGGGGCGGACACCGGGGAGCTGTTTTTT.

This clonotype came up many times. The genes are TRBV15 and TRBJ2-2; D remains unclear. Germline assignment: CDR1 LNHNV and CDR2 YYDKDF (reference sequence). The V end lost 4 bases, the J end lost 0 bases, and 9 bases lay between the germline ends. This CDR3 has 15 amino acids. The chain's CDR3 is CATSTRPTNTGELFF. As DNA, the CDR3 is TGTGCCACCAGCACCAGACCTACGAACACCGGGGAGCTGTTTTTT.

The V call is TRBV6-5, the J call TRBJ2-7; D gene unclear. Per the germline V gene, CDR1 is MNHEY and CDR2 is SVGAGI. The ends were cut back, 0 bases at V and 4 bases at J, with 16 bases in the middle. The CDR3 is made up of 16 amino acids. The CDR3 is CASSYSYQRRKYEQYF. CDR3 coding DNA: TGTGCCAGCAGTTACTCCTACCAACGGAGAAAGTACGAGCAGTACTTC.

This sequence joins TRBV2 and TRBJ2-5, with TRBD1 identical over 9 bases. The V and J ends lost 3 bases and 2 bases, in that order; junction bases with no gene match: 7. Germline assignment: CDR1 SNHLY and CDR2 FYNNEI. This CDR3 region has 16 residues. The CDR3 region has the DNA TGTGCCAGCAGTGAGACCGGGACAGGGAGGCAAGAGACCCAGTACTTC. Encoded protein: CASSETGTGRQETQYF.

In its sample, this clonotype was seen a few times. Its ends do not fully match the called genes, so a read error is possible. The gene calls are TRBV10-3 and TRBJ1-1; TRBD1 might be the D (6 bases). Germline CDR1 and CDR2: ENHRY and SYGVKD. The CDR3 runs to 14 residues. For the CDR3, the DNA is TGTGCCAGCAGTCAACAGGGAAGAAACACTGAAGCTTTCTTT. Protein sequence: CASSQQGRNTEAFF.

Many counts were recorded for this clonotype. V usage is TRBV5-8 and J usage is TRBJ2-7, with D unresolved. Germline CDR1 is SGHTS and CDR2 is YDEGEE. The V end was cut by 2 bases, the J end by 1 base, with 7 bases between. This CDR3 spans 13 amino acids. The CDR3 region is CASSFGYSYEQYF. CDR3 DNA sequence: TGTGCCAGCAGCTTCGGGTATTCCTACGAGCAGTACTTC.